The rows below give T cell receptor beta chains drawn from one sample of a study of Graves' ophthalmopathy and Graves' hyperthyroidism. TCRdb called the multiplex PCR reads again in MiXCR, with one record for every CDR3 protein. Among about 220,000 distinct CDR3 sequences, roughly a fifth were seen once, and the ten largest hold under 55%. What was sequenced was peripheral blood. The receptors were sampled from a woman aged 45-59 years with Graves' ophthalmopathy. CDR3s include the opening cysteine and the closing phenylalanine or tryptophan. The order of the fields is V gene, J gene, clone size, D gene, CDR3 protein, CDR3 DNA. A D gene is named only where the DNA matches it firmly. Only some rows state a clone size, as once, few, many or a class for expanded clones.

V gene: TRBV20-1; J gene: TRBJ2-7; clone size: many; D gene: TRBD2; CDR3 protein: CSARESSSGRYEQYF; CDR3 DNA: TGCAGTGCTAGAGAGTCGTCTAGCGGGAGATACGAGCAGTACTTC
V gene: TRBV29-1; J gene: TRBJ1-2; clone size: many; D gene: .; CDR3 protein: CSVEHFYGYTF; CDR3 DNA: TGCAGCGTTGAACATTTCTATGGCTACACCTTC
V gene: TRBV29-1; J gene: TRBJ2-3; clone size: .; D gene: .; CDR3 protein: CSAGHTTGTQYF; CDR3 DNA: TGCAGCGCTGGACATACCACAGGTACGCAGTATTTT
V gene: TRBV5-6; J gene: TRBJ1-1; clone size: many; D gene: .; CDR3 protein: CASSLAVSREGDTEAFF; CDR3 DNA: TGTGCCAGCAGCTTGGCCGTCTCCAGGGAAGGGGACACTGAAGCTTTCTTT
V gene: TRBV27; J gene: TRBJ1-1; clone size: many; D gene: TRBD1; CDR3 protein: CASSWAGTGTEAFF; CDR3 DNA: TGTGCCAGCAGTTGGGCCGGGACAGGGACTGAAGCTTTCTTT
V gene: TRBV20-1; J gene: TRBJ1-2; clone size: many; D gene: .; CDR3 protein: CSARIVSGYTF; CDR3 DNA: TGCAGTGCTAGGATTGTATCTGGCTACACCTTC
V gene: TRBV20-1; J gene: TRBJ1-5; clone size: many; D gene: .; CDR3 protein: CSARSVIGFQPQHF; CDR3 DNA: TGCAGTGCCAGAAGCGTTATAGGGTTCCAGCCCCAGCATTTT
V gene: TRBV2; J gene: TRBJ1-2; clone size: .; D gene: TRBD1; CDR3 protein: CASLPGQGVNYGYTF; CDR3 DNA: TGTGCCAGTCTACCGGGACAGGGCGTAAATTATGGCTACACCTTC
V gene: TRBV28; J gene: TRBJ2-7; clone size: many; D gene: TRBD2; CDR3 protein: CASSRGGSRSYEQYF; CDR3 DNA: TGTGCCAGCAGCCGCGGCGGGAGTCGGTCCTACGAGCAGTACTTC
V gene: TRBV29-1; J gene: TRBJ1-3; clone size: many; D gene: TRBD1; CDR3 protein: CSVGTAYSGNTIYF; CDR3 DNA: TGCAGCGTGGGGACAGCTTACTCTGGAAACACCATATATTTT
V gene: TRBV19; J gene: TRBJ1-1; clone size: many; D gene: .; CDR3 protein: CASRNQPKRTEAFF; CDR3 DNA: TGTGCCAGTAGGAACCAGCCTAAGAGGACTGAAGCTTTCTTT
V gene: TRBV7-2; J gene: TRBJ2-7; clone size: medium-sized; D gene: .; CDR3 protein: CASSNRPGGVYEQYF; CDR3 DNA: TGTGCCAGCAGCAACAGACCCGGCGGGGTCTACGAGCAGTACTTC
V gene: TRBV29-1; J gene: TRBJ2-5; clone size: many; D gene: .; CDR3 protein: CSVNKGPETQYF; CDR3 DNA: TGCAGCGTCAACAAGGGACCCGAGACCCAGTACTTC
V gene: TRBV7-2; J gene: TRBJ1-2; clone size: many; D gene: .; CDR3 protein: CASSLRQNYGYTF; CDR3 DNA: TGTGCCAGCAGCTTACGACAGAACTATGGCTACACCTTC
V gene: TRBV12-3/TRBV12-4; J gene: TRBJ1-1; clone size: many; D gene: .; CDR3 protein: CASSFLGQGLNTEAFF; CDR3 DNA: TGTGCCAGCAGTTTTTTGGGCCAGGGGCTGAACACTGAAGCTTTCTTT
V gene: TRBV20-1; J gene: TRBJ1-2; clone size: .; D gene: TRBD1; CDR3 protein: CSAPNRWTGNYGYTF; CDR3 DNA: TGCAGTGCTCCAAATCGATGGACAGGGAATTATGGCTACACCTTC
V gene: TRBV24-1; J gene: TRBJ2-5; clone size: many; D gene: .; CDR3 protein: CATSDFDRQETQYF; CDR3 DNA: TGTGCCACCAGTGATTTCGACAGACAAGAGACCCAGTACTTC
V gene: TRBV6-1; J gene: TRBJ2-7; clone size: many; D gene: .; CDR3 protein: CASSPPGRMISYEQYF; CDR3 DNA: TGTGCCAGCAGCCCTCCGGGACGGATGATCTCCTACGAGCAGTACTTC